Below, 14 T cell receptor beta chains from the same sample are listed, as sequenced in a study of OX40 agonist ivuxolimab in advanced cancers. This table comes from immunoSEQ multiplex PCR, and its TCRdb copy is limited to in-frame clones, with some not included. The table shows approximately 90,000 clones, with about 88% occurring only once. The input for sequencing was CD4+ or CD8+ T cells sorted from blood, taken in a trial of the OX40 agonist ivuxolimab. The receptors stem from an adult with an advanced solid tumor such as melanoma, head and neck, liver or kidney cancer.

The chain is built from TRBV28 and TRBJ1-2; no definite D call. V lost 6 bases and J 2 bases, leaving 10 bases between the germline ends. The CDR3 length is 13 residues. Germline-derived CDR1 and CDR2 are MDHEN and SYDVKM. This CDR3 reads CASRYPGNYGYTF. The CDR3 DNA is TGTGCCAGCAGATACCCCGGGAACTATGGCTACACCTTC.

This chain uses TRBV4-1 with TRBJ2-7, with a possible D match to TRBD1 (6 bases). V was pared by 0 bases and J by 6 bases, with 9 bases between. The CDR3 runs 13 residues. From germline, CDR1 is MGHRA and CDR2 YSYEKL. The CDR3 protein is CASSQDTGREQYF. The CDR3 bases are TGCGCCAGCAGCCAAGATACAGGGCGCGAGCAGTACTTC.

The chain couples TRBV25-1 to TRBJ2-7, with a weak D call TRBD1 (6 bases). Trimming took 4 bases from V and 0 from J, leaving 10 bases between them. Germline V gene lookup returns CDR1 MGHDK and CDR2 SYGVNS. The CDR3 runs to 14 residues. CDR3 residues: CASSAPGASYEQYF. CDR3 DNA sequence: TGTGCCAGCAGTGCCCCAGGGGCCTCCTACGAGCAGTACTTC.

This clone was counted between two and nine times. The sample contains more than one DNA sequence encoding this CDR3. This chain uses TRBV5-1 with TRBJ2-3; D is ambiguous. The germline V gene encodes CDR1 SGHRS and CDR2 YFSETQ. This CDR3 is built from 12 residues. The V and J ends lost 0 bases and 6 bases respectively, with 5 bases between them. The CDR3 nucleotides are TGCGCCAGCAGCTTGGTGCAGGATACGCAGTATTTT. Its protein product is CASSLVQDTQYF.

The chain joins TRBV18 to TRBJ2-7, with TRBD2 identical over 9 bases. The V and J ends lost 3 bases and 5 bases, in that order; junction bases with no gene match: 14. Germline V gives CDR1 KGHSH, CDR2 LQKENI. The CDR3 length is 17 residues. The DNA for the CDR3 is TGTGCCAGCTCACCCCTACTTCTAGCGGGAAAGGAGCACGAGCAGTACTTC. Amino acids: CASSPLLLAGKEHEQYF.

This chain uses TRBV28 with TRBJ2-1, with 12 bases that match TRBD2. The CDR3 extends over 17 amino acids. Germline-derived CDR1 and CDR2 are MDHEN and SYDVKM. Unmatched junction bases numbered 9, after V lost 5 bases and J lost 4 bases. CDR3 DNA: TGTGCCAGCAGTCCGTTCCGACTAGCGGGAGTGTACAATGAGCAGTTCTTC. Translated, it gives CASSPFRLAGVYNEQFF.

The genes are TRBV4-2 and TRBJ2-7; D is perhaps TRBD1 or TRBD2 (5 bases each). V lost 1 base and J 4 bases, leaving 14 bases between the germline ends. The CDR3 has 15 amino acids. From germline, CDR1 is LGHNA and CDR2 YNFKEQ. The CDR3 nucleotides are TGTGCCAGCAGCCAAGCGGGGACGGGATCATACGAGCAGTACTTC. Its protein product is CASSQAGTGSYEQYF.

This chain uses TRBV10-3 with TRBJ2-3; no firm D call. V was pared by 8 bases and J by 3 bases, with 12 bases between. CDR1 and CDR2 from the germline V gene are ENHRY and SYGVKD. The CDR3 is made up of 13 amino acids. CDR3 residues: CAIGNHSTDTQYF. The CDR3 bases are TGTGCCATCGGAAACCATAGTACAGATACGCAGTATTTT.

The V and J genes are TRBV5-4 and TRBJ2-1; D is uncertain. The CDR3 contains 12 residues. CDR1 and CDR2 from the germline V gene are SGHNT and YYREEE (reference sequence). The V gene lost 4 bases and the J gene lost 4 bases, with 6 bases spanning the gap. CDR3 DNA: TGTGCCAGCAGCAAAACATACAATGAGCAGTTCTTC. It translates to CASSKTYNEQFF.

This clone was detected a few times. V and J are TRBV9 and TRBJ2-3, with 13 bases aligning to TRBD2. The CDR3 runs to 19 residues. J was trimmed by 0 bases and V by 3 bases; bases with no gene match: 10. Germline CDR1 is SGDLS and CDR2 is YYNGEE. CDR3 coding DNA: TGTGCCAGCAGCGAGACGCCGGGACTAGCGGGGTTTAGCACAGATACGCAGTATTTT. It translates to CASSETPGLAGFSTDTQYF.

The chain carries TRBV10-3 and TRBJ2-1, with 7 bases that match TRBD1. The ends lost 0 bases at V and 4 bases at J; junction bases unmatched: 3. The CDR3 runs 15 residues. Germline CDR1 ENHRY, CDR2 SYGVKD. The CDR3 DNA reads TGTGCCATCAGTGAGTCGACAGGGAAATACAATGAGCAGTTCTTC. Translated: CAISESTGKYNEQFF.

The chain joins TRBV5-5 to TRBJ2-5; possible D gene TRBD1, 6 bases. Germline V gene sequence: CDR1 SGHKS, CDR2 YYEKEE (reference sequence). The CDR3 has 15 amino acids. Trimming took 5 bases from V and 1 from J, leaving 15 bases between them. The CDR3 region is CASSYQGLVQETQYF. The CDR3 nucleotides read TGTGCCAGCAGTTATCAGGGGTTAGTCCAAGAGACCCAGTACTTC.

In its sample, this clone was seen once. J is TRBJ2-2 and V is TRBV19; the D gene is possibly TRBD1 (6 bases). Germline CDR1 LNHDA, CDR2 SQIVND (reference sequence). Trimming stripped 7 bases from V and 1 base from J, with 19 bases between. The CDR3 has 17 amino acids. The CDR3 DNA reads TGTGCCAGTACCACAGGGTATGGGGCAAGGAACACCGGGGAGCTGTTTTTT. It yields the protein CASTTGYGARNTGELFF.

In nucleotides, the CDR3 is TGTGCCAGCAGCTCCCTCCTGGGGGCGCAAATCGAAAAACTGTTTTTT. Amino acid sequence: CASSSLLGAQIEKLFF. The V and J genes are TRBV11-2 and TRBJ1-4; D may be TRBD1 (6 bases). The CDR3 has 16 residues. Germline values: CDR1 SGHAT, CDR2 FQNNGV. V dropped 4 bases and J dropped 8 bases, with 20 bases sitting between them.